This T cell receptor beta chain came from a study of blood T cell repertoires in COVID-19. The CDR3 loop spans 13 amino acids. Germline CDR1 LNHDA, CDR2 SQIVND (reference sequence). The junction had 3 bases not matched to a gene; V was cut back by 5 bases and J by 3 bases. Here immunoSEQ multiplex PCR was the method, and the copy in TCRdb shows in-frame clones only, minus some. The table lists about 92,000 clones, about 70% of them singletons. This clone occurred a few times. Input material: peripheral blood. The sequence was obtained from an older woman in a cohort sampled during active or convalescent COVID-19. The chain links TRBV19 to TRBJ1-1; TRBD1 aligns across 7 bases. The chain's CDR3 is CASSSRGDTEAFF. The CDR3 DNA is TGTGCCAGTAGTTCCAGGGGGGACACTGAAGCTTTCTTT.